Reported below is one TCR beta chain. Its recognized antigen is unknown. No qualities accompany the bases; no much larger clone lies one base away. The immunoSEQ Assay, a bias-controlled multiplex PCR, was used to amplify TCRbeta CDR3 regions from genomic DNA. The published analysis was carried out like this. The number of nucleated cells in each sample was estimated from the amplification of reference gene primers within the assay. To quantify the absolute abundance of each unique TCRbeta CDR3 rearrangement, sequence reads were collapsed and filtered. For each sample, productive Simpson clonality was calculated as the square root of Simpson's diversity index across productive rearrangements. TCRdb mirrors the immuneACCESS table, restricted to in-frame sequences. Some clones are absent from its copies; in checked studies, under half trace to an unresolved V gene, and the reason for the others is unknown. That table is the source of V, J and clone size, and D and trimming were worked out from the DNA. This sample is represented by around 150,000 clones; 60% to 85% of them were singletons. The ten largest make up about 15% of the sample.

The collaborating institutions used their own protocols to collect whole blood in K2EDTA tubes. For TCRbeta analysis, collaborators shipped samples as frozen whole blood, isolated PBMCs, or DNA extracted from either of those sample types. The data belong to a study of blood T cell repertoires in COVID-19 (dated by TCRdb to the early 2020s). Describing the broader study: The collaborator samples originated in the United States, Italy and Spain and spanned the acute and convalescent phases of COVID-19. A freely available public database, intended as a resource for researchers studying the immune response to SARS-CoV-2, is where the repertoires were released. Where HLA class I and class II types were available, the types were taken from metadata supplied by the sample provider, not from assay-based typing. The prospective study material was composed of cDNA or gDNA derived from T cells, B-cell-depleted T cells, or PBMCs. The dataset comprised deeply sampled blood TCRbeta repertoires from subjects exposed to, actively infected with, or recovered from COVID-19. Sample metadata almost always included a de-identified subject ID, COVID-19 status, age in years and sex. The samples were drawn from the first 160 participants of the ongoing ImmuneRACE study and from 950 to 1,500 subjects provided by 6 global collaborators. Here is what the overall study found, with its caveats: The quantity of clinical and demographic metadata differed by source and by participant and was supplied without curation.

In the germline V gene, CDR1 corresponds to SGHAT and CDR2 to FQNNGV. From the cysteine up to the phenylalanine, the CDR3 has a length of 15 residues. Of the read, only the CDR3 DNA is kept; its 45 bases are in frame from base 1. V was cut back by 5 bases and J by 0 bases, leaving a gap of 8 bases between them. The chain employs TRBV11-2 and TRBJ2-6, with no D gene named confidently. Sequencing was done on a sample of peripheral blood. The receptor comes from a man between 45 and 60 years old with acute or convalescent COVID-19. The nucleotide sequence is TGTGCCAGCAGCATGACACCCTCTGGGGCCAACGTCCTGACTTTC. It codes for CASSMTPSGANVLTF.